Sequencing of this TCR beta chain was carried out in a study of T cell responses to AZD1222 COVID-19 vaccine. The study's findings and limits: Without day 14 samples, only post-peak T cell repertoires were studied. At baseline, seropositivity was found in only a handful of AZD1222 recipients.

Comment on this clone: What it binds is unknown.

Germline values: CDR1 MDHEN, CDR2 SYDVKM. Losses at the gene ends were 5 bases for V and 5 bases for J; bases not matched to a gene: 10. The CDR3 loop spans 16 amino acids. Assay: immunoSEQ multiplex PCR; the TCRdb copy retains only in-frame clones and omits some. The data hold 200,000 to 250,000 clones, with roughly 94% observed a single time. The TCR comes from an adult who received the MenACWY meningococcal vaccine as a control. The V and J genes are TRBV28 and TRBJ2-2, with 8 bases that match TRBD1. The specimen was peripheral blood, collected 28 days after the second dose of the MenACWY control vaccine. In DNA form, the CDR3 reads TGTGCCAGCAGTCTCATGGACAGGGTCAGGACCGGGGAGCTGTTTTTT. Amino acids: CASSLMDRVRTGELFF. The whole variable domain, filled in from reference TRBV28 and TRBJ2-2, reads DVKVTQSSRYLVKRTGEKVFLECVQDMDHENMFWYRQDPGLGLRLIYFSYDVKMKEKGDIPEGYSVSREKKERFSLILESASTNQTSMYLCASSLMDRVRTGELFFGEGSRLTVL.